The present T cell receptor beta chain was sequenced within a study of T cells in Graves' hyperthyroidism and ophthalmopathy. RNA transcripts gave rise to amplified TCR beta CDR3 regions. HTBI primers were the set used in a first-round RT-PCR of the TCR CDR3. TCRdb reprocessed the multiplex PCR reads via MiXCR and lists one record per CDR3 protein. Of fewer than 200,000 distinct CDR3 sequences in the sample, about 15% were seen once. Uncontrolled infection, other autoimmune disease, pregnancy or lactation excluded patients. Trimming cost V 1 base and J 8 bases, with 8 bases left between them. Germline loops: CDR1 DFQATT, CDR2 SNEGSKA (reference sequence). The CDR3 runs 11 residues. The sample holds many counts of this clonotype.

Material: blood. The chain uses TRBV20-1 and TRBJ1-2; unclear D gene. This clonotype originated in a woman aged 45-59 years with Graves' hyperthyroidism. The CDR3 loop reads CSARGYMGYTF. The CDR3 DNA sequence: TGCAGTGCTAGAGGGTACATGGGCTACACCTTC.